Given below is one TCR beta chain in context. CDR3 size: 14 residues. V lost 4 bases and J lost 5, with 17 bases in between. Germline CDR1 GTSNPN, CDR2 SVGIG (reference sequence). Sequencing was performed with immunoSEQ multiplex PCR; in TCRdb, only in-frame clones are kept and a portion is missing. The sample lists 51,000 or so clones, around 82% occurring once. This sample stems from a study of identifying expanded T cells in peripheral blood. This receptor was obtained from a person aged 18 to 69 in good health. The sequenced sample was blood. The chain has TRBV30 and TRBJ2-5; TRBD1 or TRBD2 may be the D gene (5 bases each). This chain's CDR3 is CAWTAGQGGETQYF. The CDR3 coding sequence is TGTGCCTGGACGGCGGGCCAGGGCGGGGAGACCCAGTACTTC.